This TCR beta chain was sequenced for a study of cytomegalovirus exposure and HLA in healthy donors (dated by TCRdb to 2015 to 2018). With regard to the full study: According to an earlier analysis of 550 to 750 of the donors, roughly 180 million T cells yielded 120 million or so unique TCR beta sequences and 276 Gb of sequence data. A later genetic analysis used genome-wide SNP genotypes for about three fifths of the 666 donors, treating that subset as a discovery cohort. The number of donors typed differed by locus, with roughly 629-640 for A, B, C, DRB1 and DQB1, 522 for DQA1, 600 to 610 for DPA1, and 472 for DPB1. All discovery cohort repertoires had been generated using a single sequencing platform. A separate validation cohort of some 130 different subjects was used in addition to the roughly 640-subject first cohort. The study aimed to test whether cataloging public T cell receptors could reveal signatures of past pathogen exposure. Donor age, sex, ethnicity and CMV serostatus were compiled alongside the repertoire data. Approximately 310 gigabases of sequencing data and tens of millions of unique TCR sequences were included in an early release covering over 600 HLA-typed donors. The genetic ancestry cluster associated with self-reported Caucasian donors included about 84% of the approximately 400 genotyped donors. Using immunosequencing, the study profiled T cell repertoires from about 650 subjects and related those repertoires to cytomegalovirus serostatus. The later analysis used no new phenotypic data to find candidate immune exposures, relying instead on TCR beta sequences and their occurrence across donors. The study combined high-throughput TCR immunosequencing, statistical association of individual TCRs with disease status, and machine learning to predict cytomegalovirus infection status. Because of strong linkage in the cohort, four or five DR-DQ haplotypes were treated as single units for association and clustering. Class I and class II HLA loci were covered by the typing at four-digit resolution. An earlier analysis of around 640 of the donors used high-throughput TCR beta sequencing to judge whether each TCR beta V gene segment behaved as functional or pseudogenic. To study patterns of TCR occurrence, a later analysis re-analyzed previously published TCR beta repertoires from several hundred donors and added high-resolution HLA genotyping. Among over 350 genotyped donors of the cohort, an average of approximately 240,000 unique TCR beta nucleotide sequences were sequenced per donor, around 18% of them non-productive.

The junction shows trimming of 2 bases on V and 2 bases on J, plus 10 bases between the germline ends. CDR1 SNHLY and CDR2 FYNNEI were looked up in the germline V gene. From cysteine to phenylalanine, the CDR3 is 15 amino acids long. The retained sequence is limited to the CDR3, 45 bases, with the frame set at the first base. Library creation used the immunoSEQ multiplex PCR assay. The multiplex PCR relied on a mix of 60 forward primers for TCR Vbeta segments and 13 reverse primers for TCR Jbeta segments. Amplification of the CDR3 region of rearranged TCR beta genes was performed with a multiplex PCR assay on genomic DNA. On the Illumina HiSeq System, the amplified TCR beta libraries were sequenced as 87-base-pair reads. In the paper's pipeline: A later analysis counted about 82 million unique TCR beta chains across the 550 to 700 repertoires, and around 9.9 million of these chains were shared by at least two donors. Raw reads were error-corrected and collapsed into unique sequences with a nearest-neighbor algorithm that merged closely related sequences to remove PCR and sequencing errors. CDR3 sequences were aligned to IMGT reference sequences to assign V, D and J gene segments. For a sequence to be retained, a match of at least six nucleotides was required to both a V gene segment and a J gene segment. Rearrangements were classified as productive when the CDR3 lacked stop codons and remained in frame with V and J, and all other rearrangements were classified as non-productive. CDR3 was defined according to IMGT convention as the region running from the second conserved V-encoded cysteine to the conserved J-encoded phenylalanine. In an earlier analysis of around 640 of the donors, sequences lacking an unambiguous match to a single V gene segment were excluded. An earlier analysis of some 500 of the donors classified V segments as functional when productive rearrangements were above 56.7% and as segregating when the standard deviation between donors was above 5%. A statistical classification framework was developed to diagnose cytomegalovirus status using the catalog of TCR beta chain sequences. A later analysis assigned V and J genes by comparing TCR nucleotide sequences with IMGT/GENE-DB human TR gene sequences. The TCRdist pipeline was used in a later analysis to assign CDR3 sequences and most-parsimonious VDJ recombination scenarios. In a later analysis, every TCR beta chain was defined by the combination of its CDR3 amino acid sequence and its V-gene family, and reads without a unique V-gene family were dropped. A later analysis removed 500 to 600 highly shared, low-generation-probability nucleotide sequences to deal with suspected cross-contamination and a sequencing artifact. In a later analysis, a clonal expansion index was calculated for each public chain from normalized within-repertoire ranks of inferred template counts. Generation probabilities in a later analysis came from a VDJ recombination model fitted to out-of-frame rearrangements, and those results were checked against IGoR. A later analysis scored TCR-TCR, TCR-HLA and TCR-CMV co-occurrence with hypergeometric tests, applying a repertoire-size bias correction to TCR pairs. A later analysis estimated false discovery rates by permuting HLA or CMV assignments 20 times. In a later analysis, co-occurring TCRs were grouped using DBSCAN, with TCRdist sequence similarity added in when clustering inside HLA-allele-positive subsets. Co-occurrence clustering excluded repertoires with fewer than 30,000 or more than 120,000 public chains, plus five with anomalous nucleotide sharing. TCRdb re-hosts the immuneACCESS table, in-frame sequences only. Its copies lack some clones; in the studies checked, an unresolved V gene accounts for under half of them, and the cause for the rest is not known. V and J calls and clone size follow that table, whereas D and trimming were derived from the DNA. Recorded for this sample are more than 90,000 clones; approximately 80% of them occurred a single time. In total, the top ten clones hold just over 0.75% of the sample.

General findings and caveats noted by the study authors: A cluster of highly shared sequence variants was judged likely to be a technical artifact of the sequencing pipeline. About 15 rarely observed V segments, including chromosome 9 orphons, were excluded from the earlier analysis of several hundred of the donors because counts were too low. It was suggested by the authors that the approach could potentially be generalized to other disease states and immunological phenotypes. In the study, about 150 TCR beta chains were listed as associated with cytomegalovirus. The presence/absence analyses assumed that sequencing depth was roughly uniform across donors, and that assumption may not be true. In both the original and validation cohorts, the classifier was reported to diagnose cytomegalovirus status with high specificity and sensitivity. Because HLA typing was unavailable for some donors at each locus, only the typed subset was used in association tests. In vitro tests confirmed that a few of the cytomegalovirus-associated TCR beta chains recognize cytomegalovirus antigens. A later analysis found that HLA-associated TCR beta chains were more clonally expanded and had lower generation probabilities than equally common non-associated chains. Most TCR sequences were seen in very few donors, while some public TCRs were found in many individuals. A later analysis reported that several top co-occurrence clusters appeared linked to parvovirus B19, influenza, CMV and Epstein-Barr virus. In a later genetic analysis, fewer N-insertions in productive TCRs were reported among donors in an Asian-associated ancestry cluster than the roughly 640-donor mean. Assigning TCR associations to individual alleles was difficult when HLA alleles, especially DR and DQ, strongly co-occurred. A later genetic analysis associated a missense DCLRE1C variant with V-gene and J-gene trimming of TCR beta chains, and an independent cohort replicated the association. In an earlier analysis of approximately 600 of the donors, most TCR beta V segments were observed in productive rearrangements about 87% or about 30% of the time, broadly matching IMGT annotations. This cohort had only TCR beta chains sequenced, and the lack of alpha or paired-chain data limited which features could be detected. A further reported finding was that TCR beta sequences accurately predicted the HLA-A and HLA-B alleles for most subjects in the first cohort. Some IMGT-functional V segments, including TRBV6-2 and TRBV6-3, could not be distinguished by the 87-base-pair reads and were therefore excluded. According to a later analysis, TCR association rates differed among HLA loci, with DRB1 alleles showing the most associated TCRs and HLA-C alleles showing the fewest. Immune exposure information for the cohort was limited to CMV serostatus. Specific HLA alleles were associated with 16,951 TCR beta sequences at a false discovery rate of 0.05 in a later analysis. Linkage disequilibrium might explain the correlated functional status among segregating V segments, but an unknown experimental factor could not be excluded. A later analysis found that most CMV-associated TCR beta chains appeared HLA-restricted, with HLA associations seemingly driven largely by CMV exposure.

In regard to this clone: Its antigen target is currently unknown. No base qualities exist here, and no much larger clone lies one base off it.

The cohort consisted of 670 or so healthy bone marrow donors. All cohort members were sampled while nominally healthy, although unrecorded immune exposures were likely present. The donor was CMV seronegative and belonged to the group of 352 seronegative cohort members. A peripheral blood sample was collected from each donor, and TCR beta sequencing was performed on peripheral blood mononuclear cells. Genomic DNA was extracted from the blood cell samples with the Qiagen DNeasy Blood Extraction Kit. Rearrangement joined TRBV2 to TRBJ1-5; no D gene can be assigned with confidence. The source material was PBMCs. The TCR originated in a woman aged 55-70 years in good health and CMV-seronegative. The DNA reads TGTGCCAGCAGTGAAAATGCCGGGGGCAATCAGCCCCAGCATTTT. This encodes CASSENAGGNQPQHF.